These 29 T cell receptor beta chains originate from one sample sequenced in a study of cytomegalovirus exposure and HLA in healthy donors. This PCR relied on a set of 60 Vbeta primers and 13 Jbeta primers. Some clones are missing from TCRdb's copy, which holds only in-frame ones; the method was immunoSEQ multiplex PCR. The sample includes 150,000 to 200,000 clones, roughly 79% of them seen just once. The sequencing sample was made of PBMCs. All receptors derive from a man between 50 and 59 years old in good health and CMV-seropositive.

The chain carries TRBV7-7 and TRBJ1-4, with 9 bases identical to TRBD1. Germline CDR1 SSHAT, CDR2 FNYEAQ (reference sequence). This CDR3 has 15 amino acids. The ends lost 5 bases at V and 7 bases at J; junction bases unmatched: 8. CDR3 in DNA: TGTGCCAGCAGCAAGGGACAGGGCACTCGTGAAAAACTGTTTTTT. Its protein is CASSKGQGTREKLFF.

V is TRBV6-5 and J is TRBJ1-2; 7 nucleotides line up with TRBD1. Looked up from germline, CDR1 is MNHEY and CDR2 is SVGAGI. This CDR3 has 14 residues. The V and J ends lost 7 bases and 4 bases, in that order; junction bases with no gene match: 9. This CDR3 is CASTFNRGSYGYTF. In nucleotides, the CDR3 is TGTGCCAGCACCTTTAACAGGGGAAGCTATGGCTACACCTTC.

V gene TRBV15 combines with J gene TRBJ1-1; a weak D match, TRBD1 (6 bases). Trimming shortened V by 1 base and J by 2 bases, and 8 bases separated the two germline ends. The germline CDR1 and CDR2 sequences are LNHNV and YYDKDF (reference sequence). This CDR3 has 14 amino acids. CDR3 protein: CATSRGTANTEAFF. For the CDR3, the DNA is TGTGCCACCAGCAGAGGGACAGCCAACACTGAAGCTTTCTTT.

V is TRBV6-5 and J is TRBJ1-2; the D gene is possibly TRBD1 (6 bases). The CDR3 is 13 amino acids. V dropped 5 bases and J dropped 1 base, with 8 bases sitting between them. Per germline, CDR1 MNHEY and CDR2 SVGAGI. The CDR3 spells CASSQDSNYGYTF. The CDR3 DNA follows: TGTGCCAGCAGTCAGGACAGTAACTATGGCTACACCTTC.

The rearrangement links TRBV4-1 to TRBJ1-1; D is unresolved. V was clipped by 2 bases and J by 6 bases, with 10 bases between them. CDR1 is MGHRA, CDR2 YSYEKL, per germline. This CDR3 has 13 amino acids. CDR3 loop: CASSQPWPSEAFF. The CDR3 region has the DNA TGCGCCAGCAGCCAACCTTGGCCGTCTGAAGCTTTCTTT.

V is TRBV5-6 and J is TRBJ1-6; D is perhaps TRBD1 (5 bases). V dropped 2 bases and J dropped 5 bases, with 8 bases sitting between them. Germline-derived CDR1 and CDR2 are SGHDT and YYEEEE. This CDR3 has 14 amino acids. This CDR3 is CASSFRENNSPLHF. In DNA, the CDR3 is TGTGCCAGCAGCTTCAGGGAAAATAATTCACCCCTCCACTTT.

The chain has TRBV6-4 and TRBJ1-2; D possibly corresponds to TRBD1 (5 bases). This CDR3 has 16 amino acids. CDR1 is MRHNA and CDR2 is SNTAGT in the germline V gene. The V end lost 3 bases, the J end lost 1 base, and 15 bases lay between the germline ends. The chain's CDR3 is CASSELGQKCNYGYTF. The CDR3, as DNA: TGTGCCAGCAGTGAGTTGGGGCAGAAATGTAACTATGGCTACACCTTC.

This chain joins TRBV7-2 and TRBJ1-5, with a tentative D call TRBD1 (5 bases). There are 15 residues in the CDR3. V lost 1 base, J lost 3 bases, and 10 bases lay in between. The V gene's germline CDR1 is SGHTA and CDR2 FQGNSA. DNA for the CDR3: TGTGCCAGCAGCTTAGGACAGTATACCAATCAGCCCCAGCATTTT. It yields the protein CASSLGQYTNQPQHF.

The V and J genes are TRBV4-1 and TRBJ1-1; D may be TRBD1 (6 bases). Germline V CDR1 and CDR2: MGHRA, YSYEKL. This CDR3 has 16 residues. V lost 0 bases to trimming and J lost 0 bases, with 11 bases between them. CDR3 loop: CASSQELDSMNTEAFF. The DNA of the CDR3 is TGCGCCAGCAGCCAAGAGTTGGACAGTATGAACACTGAAGCTTTCTTT.

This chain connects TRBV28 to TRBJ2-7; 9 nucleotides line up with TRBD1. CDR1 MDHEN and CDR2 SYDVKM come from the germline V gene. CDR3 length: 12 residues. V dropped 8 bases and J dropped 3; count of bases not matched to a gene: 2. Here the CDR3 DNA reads TGTGCCAGCGGGACAGGGCGCTACGAGCAGTACGTC. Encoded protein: CASGTGRYEQYV.

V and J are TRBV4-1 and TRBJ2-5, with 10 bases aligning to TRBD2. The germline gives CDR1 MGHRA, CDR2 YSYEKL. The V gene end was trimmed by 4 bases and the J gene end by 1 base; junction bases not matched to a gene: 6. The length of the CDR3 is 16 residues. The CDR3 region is CASSPGLARAQETQYF. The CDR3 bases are TGCGCCAGCAGCCCGGGACTAGCGCGGGCCCAAGAGACCCAGTACTTC.

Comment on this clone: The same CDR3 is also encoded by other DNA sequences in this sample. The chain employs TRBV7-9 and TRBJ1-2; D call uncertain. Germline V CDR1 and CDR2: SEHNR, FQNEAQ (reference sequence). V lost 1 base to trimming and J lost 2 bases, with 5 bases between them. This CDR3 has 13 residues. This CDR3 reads CASSLGQNYGYTF. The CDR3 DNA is TGTGCCAGCAGCTTAGGACAAAACTATGGCTACACCTTC.

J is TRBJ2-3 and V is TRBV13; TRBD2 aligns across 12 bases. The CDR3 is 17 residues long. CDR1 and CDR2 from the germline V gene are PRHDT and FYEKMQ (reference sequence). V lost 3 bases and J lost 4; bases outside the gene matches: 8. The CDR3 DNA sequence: TGTGCCAGCAGCTTGGGGCCTCTAGCGGGGGGGCCAGATACGCAGTATTTT. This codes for CASSLGPLAGGPDTQYF.

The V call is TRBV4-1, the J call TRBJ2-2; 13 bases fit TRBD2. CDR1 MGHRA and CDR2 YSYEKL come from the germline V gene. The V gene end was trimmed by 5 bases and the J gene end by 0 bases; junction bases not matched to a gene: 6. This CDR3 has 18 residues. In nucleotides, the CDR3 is TGCGCCAGCAGCGATGGACTAGCGGGGGCACCGAACACCGGGGAGCTGTTTTTT. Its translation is CASSDGLAGAPNTGELFF.

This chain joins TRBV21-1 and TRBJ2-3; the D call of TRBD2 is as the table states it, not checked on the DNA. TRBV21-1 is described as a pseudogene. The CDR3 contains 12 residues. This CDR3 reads CASSSRTDTQYF. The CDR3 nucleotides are TGTGCCAGCAGCTCCCGGACAGATACGCAGTATTTT.

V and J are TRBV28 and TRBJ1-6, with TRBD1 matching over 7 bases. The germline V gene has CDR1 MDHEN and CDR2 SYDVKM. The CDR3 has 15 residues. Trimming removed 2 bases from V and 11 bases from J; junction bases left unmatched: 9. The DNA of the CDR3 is TGTGCCAGCAGTTTAAGGGGGCTTGGGACCCCACCCCTCCACTTT. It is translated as CASSLRGLGTPPLHF. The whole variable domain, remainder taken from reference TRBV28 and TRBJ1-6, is DVKVTQSSRYLVKRTGEKVFLECVQDMDHENMFWYRQDPGLGLRLIYFSYDVKMKEKGDIPEGYSVSREKKERFSLILESASTNQTSMYLCASSLRGLGTPPLHFGNGTRLTVT.

CDR3 residues: CASSSLDPGETQYF. DNA of the CDR3: TGTGCCAGCAGTTCTCTAGACCCCGGGGAGACCCAGTACTTC. The J gene is TRBJ2-5, the V gene TRBV27, with D unclear. Germline V CDR1 and CDR2: MNHEY, SMNVEV (reference sequence). Trimming cost V 4 bases and J 5 bases, with 14 bases left between them. The CDR3 sequence is 14 residues long.

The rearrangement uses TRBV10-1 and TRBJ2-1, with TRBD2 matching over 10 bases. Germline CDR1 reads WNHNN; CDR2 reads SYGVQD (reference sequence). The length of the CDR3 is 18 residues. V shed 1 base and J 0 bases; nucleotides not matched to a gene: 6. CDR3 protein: CASSEYPRTSGSYNEQFF. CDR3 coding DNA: TGCGCCAGCAGTGAGTACCCCCGGACTAGCGGCTCCTACAATGAGCAGTTCTTC.

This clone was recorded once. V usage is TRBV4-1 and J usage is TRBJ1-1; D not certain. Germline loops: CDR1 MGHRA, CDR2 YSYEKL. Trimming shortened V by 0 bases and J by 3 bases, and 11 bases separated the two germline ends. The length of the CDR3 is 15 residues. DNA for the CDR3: TGCGCCAGCAGCCAAGATTTAAGCCGCGACACTGAAGCTTTCTTT. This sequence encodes CASSQDLSRDTEAFF.

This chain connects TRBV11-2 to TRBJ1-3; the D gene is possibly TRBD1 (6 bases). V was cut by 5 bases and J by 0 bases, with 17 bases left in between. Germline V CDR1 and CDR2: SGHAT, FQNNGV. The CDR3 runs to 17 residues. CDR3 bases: TGTGCCAGCAGCCCTAGGGACAAGTCGAGCTCTGGAAACACCATATATTTT. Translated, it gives CASSPRDKSSSGNTIYF.

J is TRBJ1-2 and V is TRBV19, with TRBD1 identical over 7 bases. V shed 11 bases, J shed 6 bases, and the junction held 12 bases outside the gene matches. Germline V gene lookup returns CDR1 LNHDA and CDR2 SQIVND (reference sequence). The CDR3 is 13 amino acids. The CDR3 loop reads CAGRIQGRHGYTF. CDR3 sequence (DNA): TGTGCCGGGCGAATACAGGGGCGGCATGGCTACACCTTC.

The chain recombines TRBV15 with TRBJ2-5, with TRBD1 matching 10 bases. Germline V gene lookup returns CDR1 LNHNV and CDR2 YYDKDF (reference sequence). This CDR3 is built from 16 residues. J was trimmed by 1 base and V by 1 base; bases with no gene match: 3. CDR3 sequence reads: CATSRGTGGSQETQYF. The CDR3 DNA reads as TGTGCCACCAGCAGAGGGACAGGGGGGAGCCAAGAGACCCAGTACTTC. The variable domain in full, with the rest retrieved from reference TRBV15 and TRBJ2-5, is DAMVIQNPRYQVTQFGKPVTLSCSQTLNHNVMYWYQQKSSQAPKLLFHYYDKDFNNEADTPDNFQSRRPNTSFCFLDIRSPGLGDTAMYLCATSRGTGGSQETQYFGPGTRLLVL.

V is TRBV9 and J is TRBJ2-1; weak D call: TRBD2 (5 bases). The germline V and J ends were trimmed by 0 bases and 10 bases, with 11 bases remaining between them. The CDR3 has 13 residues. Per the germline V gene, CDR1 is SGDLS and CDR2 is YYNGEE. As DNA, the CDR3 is TGTGCCAGCAGCGTAGGAGGGTACGGCGAGCAGTTCTTC. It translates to CASSVGGYGEQFF.

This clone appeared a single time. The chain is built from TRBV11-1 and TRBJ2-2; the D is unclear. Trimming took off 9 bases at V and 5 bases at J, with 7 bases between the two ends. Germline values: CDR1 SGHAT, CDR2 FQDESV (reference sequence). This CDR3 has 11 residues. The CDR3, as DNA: TGTGCCAGTAAAAAAACCGGGGAGCTGTTTTTT. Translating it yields CASKKTGELFF.

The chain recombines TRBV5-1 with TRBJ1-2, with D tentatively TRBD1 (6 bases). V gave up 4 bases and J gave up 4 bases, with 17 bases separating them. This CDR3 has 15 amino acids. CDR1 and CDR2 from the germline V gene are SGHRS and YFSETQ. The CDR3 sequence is CASSPGQQNFYGYTF. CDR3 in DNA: TGCGCCAGCAGCCCAGGACAGCAGAACTTCTATGGCTACACCTTC.

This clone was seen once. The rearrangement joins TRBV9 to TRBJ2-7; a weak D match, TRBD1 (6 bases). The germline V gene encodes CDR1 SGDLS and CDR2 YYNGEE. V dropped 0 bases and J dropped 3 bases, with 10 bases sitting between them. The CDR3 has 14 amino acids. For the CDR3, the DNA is TGTGCCAGCAGCGTAGCCCCGGACAGCTACGAGCAGTACTTC. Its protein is CASSVAPDSYEQYF.

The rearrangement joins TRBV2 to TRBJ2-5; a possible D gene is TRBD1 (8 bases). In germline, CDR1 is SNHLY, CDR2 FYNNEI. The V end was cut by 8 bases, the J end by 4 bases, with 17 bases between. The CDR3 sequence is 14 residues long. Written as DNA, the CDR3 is TGTGCCAGCTCTCGGACAGGGAGGGGAGAGACCCAGTACTTC. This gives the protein CASSRTGRGETQYF.

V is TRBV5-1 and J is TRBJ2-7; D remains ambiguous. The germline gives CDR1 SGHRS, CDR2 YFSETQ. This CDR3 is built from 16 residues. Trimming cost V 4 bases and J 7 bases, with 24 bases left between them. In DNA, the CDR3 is TGCGCCAGCAGCCGCACCCCACCCCCGGGTGCCGATGAGCAGTACTTC. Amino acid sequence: CASSRTPPPGADEQYF. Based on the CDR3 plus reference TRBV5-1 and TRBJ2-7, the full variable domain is KAGVTQTPRYLIKTRGQQVTLSCSPISGHRSVSWYQQTPGQGLQFLFEYFSETQRNKGNFPGRFSGRQFSNSRSEMNVSTLELGDSALYLCASSRTPPPGADEQYFGPGTRLTVT.

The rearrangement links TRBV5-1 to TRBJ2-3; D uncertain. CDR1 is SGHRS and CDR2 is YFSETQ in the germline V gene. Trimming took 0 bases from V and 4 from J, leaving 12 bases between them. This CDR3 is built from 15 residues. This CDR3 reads CASSLVGRYADTQYF. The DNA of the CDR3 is TGCGCCAGCAGCTTGGTGGGCCGATATGCAGATACGCAGTATTTT.